This is a list of T cell receptor beta chains from one sample in a study of shared clonotypes between healthy human individuals. Method: immunoSEQ multiplex PCR; TCRdb's copy keeps in-frame clones and lacks some. The sample includes 300,000 to 400,000 clones, roughly 80% seen only once; the top ten take around 9.3%. Sequencing input: memory CD4+ T cells sorted from blood. These receptors all stem from a man in his thirties or forties in good health. The CDR3 runs from the conserved cysteine through the conserved F or W. Each record gives: J gene, D gene, V gene, clone size, CDR3 protein, CDR3 DNA. A D gene is named only where the DNA matches it firmly. Not all rows give a size; the values are once, few, many and, for expanded clones, a class.

j_call: TRBJ1-1; d_call: -; v_call: TRBV11-2; clone_size: -; cdr3_aa: CASSLDWEGGTEAFF; cdr3_nt: TGTGCCAGCAGCTTAGATTGGGAGGGGGGCACTGAAGCTTTCTTT
j_call: TRBJ2-7; d_call: -; v_call: TRBV6-1; clone_size: -; cdr3_aa: CASSPSPAPFADQYF; cdr3_nt: TGTGCCAGCAGCCCGTCCCCCGCGCCTTTCGCGGACCAGTACTTC
j_call: TRBJ2-7; d_call: TRBD1; v_call: TRBV27; clone_size: -; cdr3_aa: CASQGVGGVQYF; cdr3_nt: TGTGCCAGCCAGGGGGTGGGTGGGGTGCAGTACTTC
j_call: TRBJ2-5; d_call: -; v_call: TRBV19; clone_size: -; cdr3_aa: CASSIGTTLETQYF; cdr3_nt: TGTGCCAGTAGTATAGGGACTACGTTAGAGACCCAGTACTTC
j_call: TRBJ2-3; d_call: TRBD2; v_call: TRBV5-6; clone_size: -; cdr3_aa: CASSLVPREGGDTQYF; cdr3_nt: TGTGCCAGCAGCTTGGTCCCCAGGGAGGGTGGAGATACGCAGTATTTT
j_call: TRBJ1-4; d_call: -; v_call: TRBV18; clone_size: -; cdr3_aa: CASSPGDTEKLFF; cdr3_nt: TGTGCCAGCTCACCGGGGGACACTGAAAAACTGTTTTTT
j_call: TRBJ1-2; d_call: -; v_call: TRBV7-2; clone_size: -; cdr3_aa: CASSLGTDYYGYTF; cdr3_nt: TGTGCCAGCAGCTTAGGGACGGATTACTATGGCTACACCTTC
j_call: TRBJ1-1; d_call: -; v_call: TRBV5-4; clone_size: -; cdr3_aa: CASSPGSRTVNTEAFF; cdr3_nt: TGTGCCAGCAGCCCGGGTTCGCGGACGGTGAACACTGAAGCTTTCTTT
j_call: TRBJ1-2; d_call: -; v_call: TRBV7-7; clone_size: -; cdr3_aa: CASSLGGGSYGYTF; cdr3_nt: TGTGCCAGCAGCTTAGGTGGGGGTAGCTATGGCTACACCTTC
j_call: TRBJ2-2; d_call: TRBD2; v_call: TRBV5-5; clone_size: few; cdr3_aa: CASSFLAGDTGELFF; cdr3_nt: TGTGCCAGCAGCTTTTTAGCGGGAGACACCGGGGAGCTGTTTTTT
j_call: TRBJ2-7; d_call: -; v_call: TRBV28; clone_size: -; cdr3_aa: CASSLGAGSGIYEQYF; cdr3_nt: TGTGCCAGCAGTTTAGGGGCAGGGTCAGGAATCTACGAGCAGTACTTC
j_call: TRBJ2-5; d_call: -; v_call: TRBV5-1; clone_size: -; cdr3_aa: CASSLTGPARLETQYF; cdr3_nt: TGCGCCAGCAGCTTGACAGGGCCAGCAAGGTTGGAGACCCAGTACTTC
j_call: TRBJ2-7; d_call: TRBD2; v_call: TRBV18; clone_size: once; cdr3_aa: CASSPTSGAIAQQYF; cdr3_nt: TGTGCCAGCTCACCGACTAGCGGGGCCATAGCGCAGCAGTACTTC
j_call: TRBJ2-7; d_call: -; v_call: TRBV18; clone_size: -; cdr3_aa: CASSPGTYSYEQYF; cdr3_nt: TGTGCCAGCTCGCCCGGGACATACTCCTACGAGCAGTACTTC
j_call: TRBJ2-6; d_call: -; v_call: TRBV16; clone_size: -; cdr3_aa: CASSLSGSGANVLTF; cdr3_nt: TGTGCCAGCAGCCTTTCAGGCTCTGGGGCCAACGTCCTGACTTTC
j_call: TRBJ2-7; d_call: TRBD2; v_call: TRBV19; clone_size: -; cdr3_aa: CASSKNFGASGSYEQYF; cdr3_nt: TGTGCCAGTAGTAAAAATTTTGGGGCTAGCGGAAGCTACGAGCAGTACTTC
j_call: TRBJ2-1; d_call: TRBD2; v_call: TRBV4-3; clone_size: -; cdr3_aa: CASSQTGGGSYNEQFF; cdr3_nt: TGCGCCAGCAGCCAAACCGGCGGCGGGAGTTACAATGAGCAGTTCTTC
j_call: TRBJ1-2; d_call: -; v_call: TRBV5-1; clone_size: once; cdr3_aa: CASREDVIGGYTF; cdr3_nt: TGCGCCAGCAGGGAGGATGTAATTGGTGGCTACACCTTC
j_call: TRBJ2-2; d_call: -; v_call: TRBV5-1; clone_size: -; cdr3_aa: CASSLRGGANTGELFF; cdr3_nt: TGCGCCAGCAGCCTGCGGGGAGGAGCGAACACCGGGGAGCTGTTTTTT
j_call: TRBJ2-7; d_call: TRBD2; v_call: TRBV28; clone_size: -; cdr3_aa: CASSSSPLAGGSYEQYF; cdr3_nt: TGTGCCAGCAGTTCCTCCCCTCTAGCGGGAGGATCCTACGAGCAGTACTTC
j_call: TRBJ1-5; d_call: -; v_call: TRBV5-1; clone_size: -; cdr3_aa: CASSPGDRTGPQHF; cdr3_nt: TGCGCCAGCAGCCCAGGGGACCGCACCGGGCCCCAGCATTTT
j_call: TRBJ2-1; d_call: TRBD2; v_call: TRBV5-4; clone_size: -; cdr3_aa: CASSYSSGEQFF; cdr3_nt: TGTGCCAGCAGCTATTCTAGCGGTGAGCAGTTCTTC
j_call: TRBJ2-7; d_call: TRBD1; v_call: TRBV28; clone_size: -; cdr3_aa: CASSLPLDRGGYEQYF; cdr3_nt: TGTGCCAGCAGTTTACCCTTGGACAGGGGCGGCTACGAGCAGTACTTC
j_call: TRBJ2-1; d_call: -; v_call: TRBV11-2; clone_size: few; cdr3_aa: CASTLKRRWENYNEQFF; cdr3_nt: TGTGCCAGCACCCTAAAGCGACGGTGGGAGAATTACAATGAGCAGTTCTTC
j_call: TRBJ2-1; d_call: -; v_call: TRBV28; clone_size: few; cdr3_aa: CASSLVGTYNEQFF; cdr3_nt: TGTGCCAGCAGTTTGGTAGGTACCTACAATGAGCAGTTCTTC
j_call: TRBJ1-2; d_call: -; v_call: TRBV10-2; clone_size: -; cdr3_aa: CASSDGNYGYTF; cdr3_nt: TGCGCCAGCAGTGACGGAAACTATGGCTACACCTTC
j_call: TRBJ2-7; d_call: TRBD2; v_call: TRBV5-6; clone_size: few; cdr3_aa: CASSLAGLDHGEQYF; cdr3_nt: TGTGCCAGCAGCTTGGCCGGACTAGACCATGGCGAGCAGTACTTC
j_call: TRBJ2-2; d_call: -; v_call: TRBV29-1; clone_size: -; cdr3_aa: CSANDRGGGAGELFF; cdr3_nt: TGCAGCGCCAACGACCGTGGAGGAGGCGCCGGGGAGCTGTTTTTT
j_call: TRBJ2-7; d_call: TRBD2; v_call: TRBV28; clone_size: -; cdr3_aa: CASIRGLGTYEQYF; cdr3_nt: TGTGCCAGCATTAGGGGACTAGGGACCTACGAGCAGTACTTC
j_call: TRBJ1-4; d_call: TRBD1; v_call: TRBV7-6; clone_size: -; cdr3_aa: CASSLQGEGEKLFF; cdr3_nt: TGTGCCAGCAGCCTACAGGGGGAGGGTGAAAAACTGTTTTTT
j_call: TRBJ1-3; d_call: -; v_call: TRBV5-4; clone_size: -; cdr3_aa: CASTDMSSGNTIYF; cdr3_nt: TGTGCCAGCACTGACATGTCCTCTGGAAACACCATATATTTT
j_call: TRBJ2-1; d_call: -; v_call: TRBV6-6; clone_size: -; cdr3_aa: CASSYNVEQFF; cdr3_nt: TGTGCCAGCAGTTACAACGTTGAGCAGTTCTTC
j_call: TRBJ2-5; d_call: -; v_call: TRBV20-1; clone_size: -; cdr3_aa: CSARRRETQYF; cdr3_nt: TGCAGTGCTAGGAGGCGAGAGACCCAGTACTTC
j_call: TRBJ2-5; d_call: -; v_call: TRBV2; clone_size: -; cdr3_aa: CASGREETQYF; cdr3_nt: TGTGCCAGCGGCAGAGAAGAGACCCAGTACTTC
j_call: TRBJ2-3; d_call: TRBD2; v_call: TRBV11-2; clone_size: -; cdr3_aa: CASSPSGRAGTDTQYF; cdr3_nt: TGTGCCAGCAGCCCTAGCGGCCGAGCGGGCACAGATACGCAGTATTTT
j_call: TRBJ2-7; d_call: -; v_call: TRBV4-3; clone_size: -; cdr3_aa: CASSQRLVGYEQYF; cdr3_nt: TGCGCCAGCAGCCAAAGACTAGTGGGCTACGAGCAGTACTTC
j_call: TRBJ1-1; d_call: -; v_call: TRBV12-5; clone_size: -; cdr3_aa: CASDPRGVMNTEAFF; cdr3_nt: TGTGCTAGTGACCCCCGGGGAGTCATGAACACTGAAGCTTTCTTT
j_call: TRBJ2-7; d_call: TRBD2; v_call: TRBV5-1; clone_size: few; cdr3_aa: CASSWTSGGTGEQYF; cdr3_nt: TGCGCCAGCAGCTGGACTAGCGGGGGGACGGGCGAGCAGTACTTC
j_call: TRBJ1-1; d_call: -; v_call: TRBV19; clone_size: -; cdr3_aa: CASNELTGYTEAFF; cdr3_nt: TGTGCCAGTAACGAACTAACAGGGTACACTGAAGCTTTCTTT
j_call: TRBJ2-5; d_call: TRBD2; v_call: TRBV6-1; clone_size: -; cdr3_aa: CASSEVGLAGQETQYF; cdr3_nt: TGTGCCAGCAGTGAAGTCGGACTAGCGGGTCAAGAGACCCAGTACTTC
j_call: TRBJ1-1; d_call: -; v_call: TRBV10-3; clone_size: many; cdr3_aa: CAISDSDRTGLSEAFF; cdr3_nt: TGTGCCATCAGTGATTCTGACCGGACCGGACTCTCTGAAGCTTTCTTT
j_call: TRBJ1-4; d_call: -; v_call: TRBV6-5; clone_size: -; cdr3_aa: CATAVNEKLFF; cdr3_nt: TGTGCCACGGCGGTTAATGAAAAACTGTTTTTT
j_call: TRBJ2-3; d_call: -; v_call: TRBV7-7; clone_size: -; cdr3_aa: CASSLAEVDTQYF; cdr3_nt: TGTGCCAGCAGCTTAGCGGAGGTAGATACGCAGTATTTT
j_call: TRBJ2-1; d_call: -; v_call: TRBV5-4; clone_size: -; cdr3_aa: CASNTGSSNEQFF; cdr3_nt: TGTGCCAGTAACACCGGGAGCAGCAATGAGCAGTTCTTC
j_call: TRBJ2-5; d_call: -; v_call: TRBV7-9; clone_size: once; cdr3_aa: CASSFSSSETQYF; cdr3_nt: TGTGCCAGCAGCTTTTCTAGTTCGGAGACCCAGTACTTC
j_call: TRBJ2-2; d_call: -; v_call: TRBV4-3; clone_size: -; cdr3_aa: CASSQDTHSTGELFF; cdr3_nt: TGCGCCAGCAGCCAAGATACCCATAGCACCGGGGAGCTGTTTTTT
j_call: TRBJ2-5; d_call: -; v_call: TRBV5-8; clone_size: -; cdr3_aa: CASSGGSRSETQYF; cdr3_nt: TGTGCCAGCAGCGGGGGGTCGAGGTCGGAGACCCAGTACTTC
j_call: TRBJ2-1; d_call: -; v_call: TRBV7-2; clone_size: -; cdr3_aa: CASSLNGLEQFF; cdr3_nt: TGTGCCAGCAGCTTGAATGGGCTAGAGCAGTTCTTC
j_call: TRBJ1-5; d_call: TRBD1; v_call: TRBV6-1; clone_size: -; cdr3_aa: CASRLGTARNQPQHF; cdr3_nt: TGTGCCAGCAGGCTAGGGACAGCCCGCAATCAGCCCCAGCATTTT